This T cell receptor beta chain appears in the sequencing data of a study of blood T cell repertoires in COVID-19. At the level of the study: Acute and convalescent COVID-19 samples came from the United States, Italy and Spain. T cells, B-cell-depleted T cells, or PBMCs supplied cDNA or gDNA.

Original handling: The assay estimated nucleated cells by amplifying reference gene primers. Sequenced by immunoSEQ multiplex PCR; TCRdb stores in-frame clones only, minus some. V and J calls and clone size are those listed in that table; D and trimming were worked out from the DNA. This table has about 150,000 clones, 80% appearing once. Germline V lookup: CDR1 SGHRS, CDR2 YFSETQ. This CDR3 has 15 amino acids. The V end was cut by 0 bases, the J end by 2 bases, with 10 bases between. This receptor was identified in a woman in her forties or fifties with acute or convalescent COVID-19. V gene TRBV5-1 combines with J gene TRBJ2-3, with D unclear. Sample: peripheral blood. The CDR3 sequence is CASSLVSGDTDTQYF. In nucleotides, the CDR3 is TGCGCCAGCAGCTTGGTGTCCGGAGACACAGATACGCAGTATTTT.